The 29 T cell receptor beta chains in this list originate from one sample, sequenced in a study of blood T cell repertoires in COVID-19. Sequenced by immunoSEQ multiplex PCR; TCRdb stores in-frame clones only, minus some. The sample consists of more than 350,000 clones, approximately 90% of them appearing once. Source material: PBMCs or T cells enriched from blood (not recorded which). The receptors derive from a man younger than 30 who had recovered from COVID-19.

This clone was picked up many times. This chain links TRBV29-1 with TRBJ1-4; 9 positions match TRBD1. The CDR3 contains 10 residues. Per the germline V gene, CDR1 is SQVTM and CDR2 is ANQGSEA. CDR3 DNA sequence: TGCGGGGGACAGGGAGCCGAACTGTTTTTT. Translation: CGGQGAELFF. The whole variable domain, filled in from reference TRBV29-1 and TRBJ1-4, reads SAVISQKPSRDICQRGTSLTIQCQVDSQVTMMFWYRQQPGQSLTLIATANQGSEATYESGFVIDKFPISRPNLTFSTLTVSNMSPEDSSIYLCGGQGAELFFGSGTQLSVL.

The J gene is TRBJ1-2, the V gene TRBV28; 8 positions match TRBD1. Trimming took 7 bases from V and 8 from J; bases not matched to a gene: 12. The germline V gene encodes CDR1 MDHEN and CDR2 SYDVKM. The CDR3 has 14 residues. CDR3 loop: CASKGVGQGGGYTF. CDR3 coding DNA: TGTGCCAGCAAGGGGGTCGGACAGGGTGGAGGCTACACCTTC.

This chain connects TRBV7-9 to TRBJ1-5, with D maybe TRBD1 (5 bases). Looked up from germline, CDR1 is SEHNR and CDR2 is FQNEAQ (reference sequence). The germline V and J ends were trimmed by 0 bases and 5 bases, with 8 bases remaining between them. The CDR3 length is 14 residues. This CDR3 is CASSLAQGDQPQHF. The CDR3 DNA reads TGTGCCAGCAGCTTAGCGCAGGGTGATCAGCCCCAGCATTTT. The whole variable domain, filled in from reference TRBV7-9 and TRBJ1-5, reads DTGVSQNPRHKITKRGQNVTFRCDPISEHNRLYWYRQTLGQGPEFLTYFQNEAQLEKSRLLSDRFSAERPKGSFSTLEIQRTEQGDSAMYLCASSLAQGDQPQHFGDGTRLSIL.

This clone was detected many times. V and J are TRBV6-1 and TRBJ1-1, with 9 positions matching TRBD1. The CDR3 has 16 amino acids. In germline, CDR1 is MNHNS, CDR2 SASEGT. Losses at the gene ends were 4 bases for V and 5 bases for J; bases not matched to a gene: 11. This CDR3 reads CASSAGTGKWTTEAFF. The CDR3 DNA follows: TGTGCCAGCAGTGCCGGGACAGGGAAGTGGACTACTGAAGCTTTCTTT.

The chain employs TRBV28 and TRBJ1-2; D gene ambiguous. The length of the CDR3 is 11 residues. V lost 3 bases and J lost 6, with 5 bases in between. Germline V gene lookup returns CDR1 MDHEN and CDR2 SYDVKM. CDR3 nucleotide sequence: TGTGCCAGCAGTTTTGAGGATGGCTACACCTTC. Its translation: CASSFEDGYTF.

This clone was observed a few times. This chain connects TRBV19 to TRBJ2-5; D not certain. From germline, CDR1 is LNHDA and CDR2 SQIVND (reference sequence). This CDR3 region has 12 residues. The germline V and J ends were trimmed by 3 bases and 4 bases, with 6 bases remaining between them. The CDR3 DNA reads TGTGCCAGTAGTATCGCCGGAGAGACCCAGTACTTC. This encodes CASSIAGETQYF.

J is TRBJ2-7 and V is TRBV19, with D perhaps matching TRBD2 (6 bases). Germline V CDR1 and CDR2: LNHDA, SQIVND (reference sequence). Trimming left V 1 base short and J 4 bases short, with 14 bases between. This CDR3 is built from 15 residues. CDR3: CASSIAEGPTYEQYF. DNA for the CDR3: TGTGCCAGTAGTATAGCGGAGGGTCCGACGTACGAGCAGTACTTC.

The chain couples TRBV7-6 to TRBJ1-1; the D is unclear. This CDR3 region has 20 residues. Trimming removed 2 bases at V and 2 bases at J, with 27 bases between. Germline assignment: CDR1 SGHVS and CDR2 FNYEAQ. In DNA, the CDR3 is TGTGCCAGCAGCTTAAGCCCCCTAGCCCCGGGCCGACCCTTAAACACTGAAGCTTTCTTT. Its protein is CASSLSPLAPGRPLNTEAFF.

In DNA, the CDR3 is TGTGCCAGCAGCTATACGAACACCGGGGAGCTGTTTTTT. Amino acids: CASSYTNTGELFF. V and J are TRBV7-2 and TRBJ2-2, with D uncertain. The CDR3 covers 13 residues. Germline assignment: CDR1 SGHTA and CDR2 FQGNSA. Trimming took 4 bases from V and 0 from J, leaving 3 bases between them.

The CDR3 region has the DNA TGTGCCAGCAGCCCCCAAAGAGGAGGTTCTAATTCACCCCTCCACTTT. This codes for CASSPQRGGSNSPLHF. V gene TRBV7-6 combines with J gene TRBJ1-6; no firm D call. The V gene lost 5 bases and the J gene lost 6 bases, with 17 bases spanning the gap. This CDR3 is built from 16 residues. Germline V gives CDR1 SGHVS, CDR2 FNYEAQ.

The J gene is TRBJ2-3, the V gene TRBV19; TRBD2 matches at 7 bases. CDR1 LNHDA and CDR2 SQIVND come from the germline V gene (reference sequence). The CDR3 totals 16 residues. The ends lost 2 bases at V and 0 bases at J; junction bases unmatched: 5. CDR3 sequence (DNA): TGTGCCAGTAGTATACGCCCAGCGGGAAGCACAGATACGCAGTATTTT. It specifies CASSIRPAGSTDTQYF. The full variable domain, completed using reference TRBV19 and TRBJ2-3, is DGGITQSPKYLFRKEGQNVTLSCEQNLNHDAMYWYRQDPGQGLRLIYYSQIVNDFQKGDIAEGYSVSREKKESFPLTVTSAQKNPTAFYLCASSIRPAGSTDTQYFGPGTRLTVL.

J is TRBJ2-4 and V is TRBV4-3, with no clear D. CDR1 LGHNA and CDR2 YSLEER come from the germline V gene. Trimming took off 0 bases at V and 0 bases at J, with 9 bases between the two ends. The CDR3 sequence is 16 residues long. The CDR3 DNA follows: TGCGCCAGCAGCCAAGAGACACAACTAGCCAAAAACATTCAGTACTTC. Protein product: CASSQETQLAKNIQYF.

The gene calls are TRBV27 and TRBJ1-5; 7 nucleotides align to TRBD1. The CDR3 sequence is 14 residues long. With V trimmed by 6 bases and J by 2 bases, 4 bases remained unmatched. Germline V gene sequence: CDR1 MNHEY, CDR2 SMNVEV (reference sequence). The CDR3 bases are TGTGCCAGCAGAAAAGGACAGGGCAATCAGCCCCAGCATTTT. Protein product: CASRKGQGNQPQHF.

V usage is TRBV3-1 (or the pseudogene TRBV3-2) and J usage is TRBJ2-3; D is uncertain. Germline V gene sequence: CDR1 LGHDT, CDR2 YNNKEL (reference sequence). The CDR3 length is 15 residues. Trimming took off 0 bases at V and 0 bases at J, with 7 bases between the two ends. This CDR3 reads CASSQDPVSTDTQYF. CDR3 DNA: TGTGCCAGCAGCCAAGATCCAGTAAGCACAGATACGCAGTATTTT.

The gene calls are TRBV27 and TRBJ2-1; 7 nucleotides align to TRBD1. V was clipped by 2 bases and J by 8 bases; unmatched bases: 12. The CDR3 has 16 residues. Germline values: CDR1 MNHEY, CDR2 SMNVEV (reference sequence). The CDR3 reads CASSLGVATGIDEQFF. CDR3 nucleotide sequence: TGTGCCAGCAGTTTAGGGGTCGCGACAGGGATCGATGAGCAGTTCTTC.

The chain links TRBV18 to TRBJ2-5; D ambiguous. CDR3 size: 13 residues. Trimming took 3 bases from V and 0 from J, leaving 5 bases between them. The V gene's germline CDR1 is KGHSH and CDR2 LQKENI. In DNA, the CDR3 is TGTGCCAGCTCACCCCAGTACCAAGAGACCCAGTACTTC. Translated: CASSPQYQETQYF.

This clone is a singleton in its sample. J is TRBJ1-2 and V is TRBV2; weak D call: TRBD1 (5 bases). CDR3 size: 15 residues. Germline loops: CDR1 SNHLY, CDR2 FYNNEI. V lost 7 bases, J lost 4 bases, and 19 bases lay in between. As DNA, the CDR3 is TGTGCCAGCACGGGAGTGGGGCAGGGCGGCTATGGCTACACCTTC. Encoded protein: CASTGVGQGGYGYTF.

The CDR3, as DNA: TGCGCCAGCAGCCTGGACTCCGCGGGGACTAGCGGGGGGAAATACGAGCAGTACTTC. Protein product: CASSLDSAGTSGGKYEQYF. V and J are TRBV5-1 and TRBJ2-7, with 15 bases fitting TRBD2. The V gene end was trimmed by 4 bases and the J gene end by 4 bases; junction bases not matched to a gene: 15. This CDR3 is built from 19 residues. From germline, CDR1 is SGHRS and CDR2 YFSETQ. Based on the CDR3 plus reference TRBV5-1 and TRBJ2-7, the full variable domain is KAGVTQTPRYLIKTRGQQVTLSCSPISGHRSVSWYQQTPGQGLQFLFEYFSETQRNKGNFPGRFSGRQFSNSRSEMNVSTLELGDSALYLCASSLDSAGTSGGKYEQYFGPGTRLTVT.

Here the CDR3 DNA reads TGTGCCAGCAGTCGCATCAGGGCTGGGGGCAATCAGCCCCAGCATTTT. Translated: CASSRIRAGGNQPQHF. This sequence joins TRBV28 and TRBJ1-5; a weak D match, TRBD1 (5 bases). The V gene's germline CDR1 is MDHEN and CDR2 SYDVKM. This CDR3 comprises 16 residues. V was cut by 5 bases and J by 2 bases, with 16 bases left in between.

This chain connects TRBV3-1 (or the pseudogene TRBV3-2) to TRBJ2-7, with TRBD2 matching over 7 bases. The V segment lost 2 bases and the J segment 3 bases; nucleotides outside the gene matches: 13. Germline V gene data show CDR1 as LGHDT and CDR2 as YNNKEL (reference sequence). The CDR3 has 17 amino acids. The CDR3 coding sequence is TGTGCCAGCAGCCAAAGTCCCGAGGGAGGGGAGATCTACGAGCAGTACTTC. Translation gives CASSQSPEGGEIYEQYF.

V gene TRBV4-3 combines with J gene TRBJ2-3; D uncertain. The CDR3 length is 16 residues. Germline CDR1 and CDR2: LGHNA and YSLEER. Trimming removed 1 base from V and 1 base from J, with 12 bases in between. CDR3 bases: TGCGCCAGCAGCCAAGGTTTGGCTAGGCGCACAGATACGCAGTATTTT. Translation gives CASSQGLARRTDTQYF.

The chain links TRBV12-3 or TRBV12-4 to TRBJ1-2, with TRBD1 as a possible D gene (6 bases). CDR3 length equals 13 residues. V gave up 5 bases and J gave up 7 bases, with 14 bases separating them. CDR3 region: CASSRKTGGGYTF. The CDR3, as DNA: TGTGCCAGCAGTAGAAAGACAGGCGGTGGCTACACCTTC.

CDR3 region: CAIRREFSYNEQFF. The CDR3 DNA sequence: TGTGCCATCAGGCGGGAGTTCTCCTACAATGAGCAGTTCTTC. V usage is TRBV10-3 and J usage is TRBJ2-1; TRBD2 matches at 7 bases. The V and J ends lost 6 bases and 0 bases, in that order; junction bases with no gene match: 2. The CDR3 contains 14 residues. Germline V gene lookup returns CDR1 ENHRY and CDR2 SYGVKD.

The chain is built from TRBV28 and TRBJ2-5; 11 bases line up with TRBD2. The CDR3 is 15 residues long. Germline trimming cut 8 bases from V and 1 base from J; bases unmatched to any gene: 6. CDR1 is MDHEN and CDR2 is SYDVKM in the germline V gene. CDR3 protein: CASLKTSGVQETQYF. CDR3 sequence (DNA): TGTGCCAGCTTGAAGACTAGCGGGGTCCAAGAGACCCAGTACTTC.

This clone was detected only a few times. The chain is built from TRBV7-9 and TRBJ1-5; TRBD1 agrees at 7 bases. Germline V gives CDR1 SEHNR, CDR2 FQNEAQ (reference sequence). This CDR3 comprises 16 residues. V lost 1 base and J lost 4; bases outside the gene matches: 7. CDR3 loop: CASSLGVGQANQPQHF. CDR3 sequence (DNA): TGTGCCAGCAGCTTAGGTGTCGGACAGGCGAATCAGCCCCAGCATTTT.

This clone was observed once. This chain links TRBV18 with TRBJ2-7, with 8 bases fitting TRBD1. This CDR3 comprises 14 residues. Germline V gives CDR1 KGHSH, CDR2 LQKENI. J was trimmed by 6 bases and V by 2 bases; bases with no gene match: 6. The CDR3 sequence: CASSPRQGQGEQYF. The CDR3 DNA follows: TGTGCCAGCTCACCAAGACAGGGGCAGGGCGAGCAGTACTTC.

This clone came up a few times. This chain joins TRBV20-1 and TRBJ1-1; no clear D gene. Trimming cost V 2 bases and J 1 base, with 2 bases left between them. This CDR3 spans 11 amino acids. CDR1 is DFQATT and CDR2 is SNEGSKA in the germline V gene (reference sequence). The CDR3 DNA follows: TGCAGTGCTAGACAGAACACTGAAGCTTTCTTT. Translation gives CSARQNTEAFF.

The V call is TRBV3-1 (or the pseudogene TRBV3-2), the J call TRBJ2-1, with D possibly matching TRBD1 (5 bases). Trimming pared 0 bases from V and 8 bases from J, leaving 14 bases between. Germline CDR1 and CDR2: LGHDT and YNNKEL (reference sequence). This CDR3 is built from 15 residues. CDR3 amino acids: CASSQDHQGIHEQFF. CDR3 nucleotides: TGTGCCAGCAGCCAAGATCATCAGGGAATCCATGAGCAGTTCTTC.

J is TRBJ2-2 and V is TRBV3-1 (or the pseudogene TRBV3-2), with D perhaps matching TRBD1 (5 bases). The germline V gene encodes CDR1 LGHDT and CDR2 YNNKEL (reference sequence). Trimming removed 7 bases at V and 6 bases at J, with 18 bases between. This CDR3 has 15 residues. The CDR3 reads CASNDPRQPSGELFF. In DNA form, the CDR3 reads TGTGCCAGCAACGACCCGAGACAGCCCTCCGGGGAGCTGTTTTTT.